This record covers a single TCR beta chain. These data are taken from a study of cytomegalovirus exposure and HLA in healthy donors. The CDR3 has 13 amino acids. J was trimmed by 3 bases and V by 5 bases; bases with no gene match: 2. Germline V gene sequence: CDR1 SGHTA, CDR2 FQGNSA. Use of 60 Vbeta and 13 Jbeta primers characterized the PCR. The data were produced by immunoSEQ multiplex PCR, yet TCRdb's version contains in-frame clones alone and is incomplete. The repertoire consists of 90,000 to 100,000 clones, with 70% occurring once and the leading ten covering 2% to 2.5%. This chain links TRBV7-2 with TRBJ1-2, with 8 nucleotides matching TRBD1. This receptor was obtained from a man in his forties or fifties in good health and CMV-seronegative. Sequenced input: PBMCs. The CDR3 here is CASSPQGDYGYTF. The CDR3 nucleotides read TGTGCCAGCAGCCCACAGGGGGACTATGGCTACACCTTC. The full variable domain, its missing parts supplied by reference TRBV7-2 and TRBJ1-2, is GAGVSQSPSNKVTEKGKDVELRCDPISGHTALYWYRQSLGQGLEFLIYFQGNSAPDKSGLPSDRFSAERTGGSVSTLTIQRTQQEDSAVYLCASSPQGDYGYTFGSGTRLTVV.